This record concerns one T cell receptor beta chain sequence. The length of the CDR3 is 12 residues. Trimming removed 7 bases from V and 4 bases from J, with 13 bases in between. The germline V gene encodes CDR1 SQVTM and CDR2 ANQGSEA. In the original workflow: The assay estimated nucleated cells by amplifying reference gene primers. Data came from immunoSEQ multiplex PCR; TCRdb stores just in-frame clones and leaves some out. V, J and clone size were drawn from that table, and D and trimming were deduced from the DNA. This sample has about 300,000 clones, with roughly 91% found just once. This entry comes from a study of blood T cell repertoires in COVID-19. Study as a whole: There were acute and convalescent COVID-19 samples, and they came from the United States, Italy and Spain. T cells, B-cell-depleted T cells, or PBMCs supplied cDNA or gDNA.

The chain combines TRBV29-1 with TRBJ1-1, with TRBD1 as a possible D gene (6 bases). What was sequenced was peripheral blood. This TCR came from a middle-aged man with acute or convalescent COVID-19. CDR3 nucleotides: TGCAGCGCGGAACAGGGCGGCACTGAAGCTTTCTTT. It encodes CSAEQGGTEAFF.